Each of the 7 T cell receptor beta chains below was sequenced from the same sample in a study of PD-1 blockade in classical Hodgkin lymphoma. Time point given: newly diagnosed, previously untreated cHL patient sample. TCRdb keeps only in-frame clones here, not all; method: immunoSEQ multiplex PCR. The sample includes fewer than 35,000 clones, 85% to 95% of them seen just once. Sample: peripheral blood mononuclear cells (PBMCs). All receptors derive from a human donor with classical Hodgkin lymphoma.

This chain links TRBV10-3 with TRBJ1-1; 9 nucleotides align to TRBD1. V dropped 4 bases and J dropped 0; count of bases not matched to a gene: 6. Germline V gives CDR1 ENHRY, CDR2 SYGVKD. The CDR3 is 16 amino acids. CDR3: CAISGQGGALNTEAFF. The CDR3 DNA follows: TGTGCCATCAGTGGACAGGGGGGGGCCCTGAACACTGAAGCTTTCTTT.

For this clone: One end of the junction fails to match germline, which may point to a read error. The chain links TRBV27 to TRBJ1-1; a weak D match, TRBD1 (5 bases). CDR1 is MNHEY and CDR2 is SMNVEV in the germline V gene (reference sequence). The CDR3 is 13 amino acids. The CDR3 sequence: CASSFSDITPQVF. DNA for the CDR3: TGTGCCAGCAGTTTCTCCGACATTACCCCACAGGTCTTT.

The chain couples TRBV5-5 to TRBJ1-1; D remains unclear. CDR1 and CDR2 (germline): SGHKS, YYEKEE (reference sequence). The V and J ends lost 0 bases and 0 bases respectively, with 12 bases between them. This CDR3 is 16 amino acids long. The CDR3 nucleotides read TGTGCCAGCAGCTTGGGAGGGATTACGATGAACACTGAAGCTTTCTTT. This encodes CASSLGGITMNTEAFF. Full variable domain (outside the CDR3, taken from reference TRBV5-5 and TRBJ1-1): DAGVTQSPTHLIKTRGQQVTLRCSPISGHKSVSWYQQVLGQGPQFIFQYYEKEERGRGNFPDRFSARQFPNYSSELNVNALLLGDSALYLCASSLGGITMNTEAFFGQGTRLTVV.

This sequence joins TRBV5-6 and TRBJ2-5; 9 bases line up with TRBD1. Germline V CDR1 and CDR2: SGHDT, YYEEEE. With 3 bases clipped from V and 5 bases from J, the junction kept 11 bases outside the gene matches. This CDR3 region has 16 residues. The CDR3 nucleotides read TGTGCCAGCAGCTATACCCTGGACAGGGGTCGGGAGACCCAGTACTTC. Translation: CASSYTLDRGRETQYF.

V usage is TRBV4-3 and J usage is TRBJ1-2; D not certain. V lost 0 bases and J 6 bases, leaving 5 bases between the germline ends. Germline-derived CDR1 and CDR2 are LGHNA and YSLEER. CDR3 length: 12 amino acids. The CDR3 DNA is TGCGCCAGCAGCCAAGATGGAAATGGCTACACCTTC. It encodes CASSQDGNGYTF.

The CDR3 DNA follows: TGCGCCAGCAGGGGACAGGCGAACACTGAAGCTTTCTTT. Its translation: CASRGQANTEAFF. V usage is TRBV5-1 and J usage is TRBJ1-1, with 8 bases lining up with TRBD1. Germline V gene lookup returns CDR1 SGHRS and CDR2 YFSETQ. The V gene end was trimmed by 5 bases and the J gene end by 1 base; junction bases not matched to a gene: 1. The CDR3 spans 13 residues. Variable domain in full (rest from reference TRBV5-1 and TRBJ1-1): KAGVTQTPRYLIKTRGQQVTLSCSPISGHRSVSWYQQTPGQGLQFLFEYFSETQRNKGNFPGRFSGRQFSNSRSEMNVSTLELGDSALYLCASRGQANTEAFFGQGTRLTVV.

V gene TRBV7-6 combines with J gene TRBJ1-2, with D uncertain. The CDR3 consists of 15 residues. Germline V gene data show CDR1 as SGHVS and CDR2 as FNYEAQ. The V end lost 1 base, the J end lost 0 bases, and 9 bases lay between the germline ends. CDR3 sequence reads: CASSLVAGPNYGYTF. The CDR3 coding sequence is TGTGCCAGCAGCTTAGTGGCCGGGCCTAACTATGGCTACACCTTC. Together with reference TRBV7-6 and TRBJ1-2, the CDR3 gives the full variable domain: GAGVSQSPRYKVTKRGQDVALRCDPISGHVSLYWYRQALGQGPEFLTYFNYEAQQDKSGLPNDRFSAERPEGSISTLTIQRTEQRDSAMYRCASSLVAGPNYGYTFGSGTRLTVV.